This TCR beta chain was sequenced in a study of blood T cell repertoires in COVID-19. The CDR3 spans 14 residues. V was shortened by 2 bases and J by 5 bases, with 10 bases between the two germline ends. Looked up from germline, CDR1 is MNHEY and CDR2 is SVGEGT. Profiled with immunoSEQ multiplex PCR; TCRdb holds only in-frame clones, not every one. The sample has around 220,000 clones, 84% seen once. The chain uses TRBV6-2 or TRBV6-3 and TRBJ1-5; D is uncertain. The receptor's source is a middle-aged woman who had recovered from COVID-19. Sequencing was done on a sample of PBMCs or T cells enriched from blood (not recorded which). The CDR3 coding sequence is TGTGCCAGCAGTTACGACGGGTCGTATCAGCCCCAGCATTTT. This translates into CASSYDGSYQPQHF.